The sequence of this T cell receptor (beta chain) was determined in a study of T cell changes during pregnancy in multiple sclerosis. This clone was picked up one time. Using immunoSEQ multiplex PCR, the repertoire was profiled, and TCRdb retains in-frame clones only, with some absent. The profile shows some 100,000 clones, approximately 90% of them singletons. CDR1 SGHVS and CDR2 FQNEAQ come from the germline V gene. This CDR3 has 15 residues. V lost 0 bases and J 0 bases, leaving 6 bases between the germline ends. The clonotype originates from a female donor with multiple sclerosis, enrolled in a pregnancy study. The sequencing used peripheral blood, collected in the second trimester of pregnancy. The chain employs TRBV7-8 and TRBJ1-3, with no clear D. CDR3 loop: CASSLAGSSGNTIYF. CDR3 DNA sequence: TGTGCCAGCAGCTTAGCGGGCAGCTCTGGAAACACCATATATTTT.